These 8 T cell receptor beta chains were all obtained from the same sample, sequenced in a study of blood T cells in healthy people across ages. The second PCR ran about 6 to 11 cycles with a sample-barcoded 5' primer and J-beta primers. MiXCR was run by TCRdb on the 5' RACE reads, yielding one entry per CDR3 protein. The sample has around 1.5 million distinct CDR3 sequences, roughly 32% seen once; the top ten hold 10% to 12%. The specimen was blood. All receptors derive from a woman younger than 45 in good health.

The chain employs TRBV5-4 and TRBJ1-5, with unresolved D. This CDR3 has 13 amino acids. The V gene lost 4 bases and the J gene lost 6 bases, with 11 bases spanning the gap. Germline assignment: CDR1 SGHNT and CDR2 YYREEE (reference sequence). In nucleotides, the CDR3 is TGTGCCAGCAGCGAGACCCCTAGTCAGCCCCAGCATTTT. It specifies CASSETPSQPQHF. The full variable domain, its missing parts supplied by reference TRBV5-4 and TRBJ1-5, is ETGVTQSPTHLIKTRGQQVTLRCSSQSGHNTVSWYQQALGQGPQFIFQYYREEENGRGNFPPRFSGLQFPNYSSELNVNALELDDSALYLCASSETPSQPQHFGDGTRLSIL.

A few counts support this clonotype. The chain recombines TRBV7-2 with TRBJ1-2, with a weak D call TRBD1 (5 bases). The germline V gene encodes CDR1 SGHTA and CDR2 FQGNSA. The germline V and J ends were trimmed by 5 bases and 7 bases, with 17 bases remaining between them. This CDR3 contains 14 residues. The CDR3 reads CASSQHWGSGGYTF. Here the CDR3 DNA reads TGTGCCAGCAGCCAACATTGGGGGAGTGGTGGCTACACCTTC.

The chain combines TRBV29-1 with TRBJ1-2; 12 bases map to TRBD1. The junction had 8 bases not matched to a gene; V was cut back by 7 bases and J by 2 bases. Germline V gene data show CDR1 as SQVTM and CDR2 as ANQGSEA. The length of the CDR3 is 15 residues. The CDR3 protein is CSAVPGTGGNYGYTF. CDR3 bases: TGCAGCGCCGTCCCCGGGACAGGGGGCAACTATGGCTACACCTTC.

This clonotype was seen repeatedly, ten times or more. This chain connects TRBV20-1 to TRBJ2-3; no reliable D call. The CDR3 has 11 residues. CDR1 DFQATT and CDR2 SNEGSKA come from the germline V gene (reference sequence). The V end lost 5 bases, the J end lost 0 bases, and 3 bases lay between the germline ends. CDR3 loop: CSASSTDTQYF. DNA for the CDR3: TGCAGTGCTTCCAGCACAGATACGCAGTATTTT.

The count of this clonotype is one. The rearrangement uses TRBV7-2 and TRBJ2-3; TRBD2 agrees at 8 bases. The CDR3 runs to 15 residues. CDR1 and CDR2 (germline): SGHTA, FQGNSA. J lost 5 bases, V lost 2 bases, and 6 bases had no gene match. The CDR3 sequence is CASSLSHGTRDTQYF. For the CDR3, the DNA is TGTGCCAGCAGCTTATCCCACGGGACTAGAGATACGCAGTATTTT.

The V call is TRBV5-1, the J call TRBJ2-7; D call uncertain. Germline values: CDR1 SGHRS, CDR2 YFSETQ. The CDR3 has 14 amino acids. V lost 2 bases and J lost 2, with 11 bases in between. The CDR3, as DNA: TGCGCCAGCAGCTTTTTGGGCAGCCCCTACGAGCAGTACGTC. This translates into CASSFLGSPYEQYV.

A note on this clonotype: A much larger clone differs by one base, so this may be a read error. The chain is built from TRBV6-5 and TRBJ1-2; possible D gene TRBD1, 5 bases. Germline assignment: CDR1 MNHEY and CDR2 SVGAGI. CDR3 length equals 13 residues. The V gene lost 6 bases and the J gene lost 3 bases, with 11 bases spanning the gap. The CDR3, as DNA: TGTGCCAGCAGGCGGGGGAACGACTATGGCTACACCTTC. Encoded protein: CASRRGNDYGYTF.

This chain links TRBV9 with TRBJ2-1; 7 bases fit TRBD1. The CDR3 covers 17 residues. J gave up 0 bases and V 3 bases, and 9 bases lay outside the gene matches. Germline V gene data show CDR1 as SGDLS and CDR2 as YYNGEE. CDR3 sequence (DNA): TGTGCCAGCAGCGGTGTAGGGGGCACAAGCTCCTACAATGAGCAGTTCTTC. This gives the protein CASSGVGGTSSYNEQFF.